The rows below give T cell receptor beta chains drawn from one sample of a study of cytomegalovirus exposure and HLA in healthy donors. Clones were read by immunoSEQ multiplex PCR, and TCRdb kept only the in-frame ones, dropping some. The sample includes 140,000 to 150,000 clones, over 90% of them seen just once. The sequencing input was PBMCs. The receptor source for this set is a man between 18 and 29 years old in good health and CMV-seropositive. CDR3s include the opening cysteine and the closing phenylalanine or tryptophan. D genes are given only for firm matches. Only part of the rows carry a size: once, few, many, or a class if the clone is expanded.

>once|TRBD1|TRBV9|TRBJ1-2|16
CASSVAGQGAGYGYTF
TGTGCCAGCAGCGTAGCAGGTCAGGGGGCGGGCTATGGCTACACCTTC
>.|TRBD2|TRBV5-1|TRBJ2-7|15
CASSWGPGGLYEQYF
TGCGCCAGCAGCTGGGGACCGGGGGGGCTCTACGAGCAGTACTTC
>.|.|TRBV11-3|TRBJ2-1|14
CASSPGGTVTEQFF
TGTGCCAGCAGCCCCGGAGGGACGGTGACTGAGCAGTTCTTC
>.|TRBD1|TRBV6-6|TRBJ2-7|13
CASSDGQGYEQYF
TGTGCCAGCAGTGACGGACAGGGCTACGAGCAGTACTTC
>.|.|TRBV20-1|TRBJ2-7|11
CSARATYEQYF
TGCAGTGCTAGAGCCACCTACGAGCAGTACTTC
>.|TRBD1|TRBV5-4|TRBJ2-4|18
CASSQQRTGFSGGDIQYF
TGTGCCAGCAGCCAGCAACGGACAGGGTTCTCGGGCGGCGACATTCAGTACTTC
>.|TRBD1|TRBV5-8|TRBJ1-4|14
CASSLQGAYEKLFF
TGTGCCAGCAGCTTACAGGGGGCATATGAAAAACTGTTTTTT
>.|.|TRBV10-3|TRBJ2-7|11
CAITQGSEQYF
TGTGCCATCACTCAGGGCAGCGAGCAGTACTTC
>once|TRBD2|TRBV5-6|TRBJ2-1|13
CASSFGGDNEQFF
TGTGCCAGCAGCTTTGGGGGGGACAATGAGCAGTTCTTC
>.|.|TRBV4-1|TRBJ2-5|16
CASSPRPNRGGETQYF
TGCGCCAGCAGCCCACGACCGAACAGGGGGGGTGAGACCCAGTACTTC
>.|TRBD2|TRBV5-6|TRBJ2-3|15
CASSLRGSGTDTQYF
TGTGCCAGCAGCTTGCGCGGGAGCGGCACAGATACGCAGTATTTT
>.|.|TRBV7-2|TRBJ1-2|15
CASSLGPGFGYGYTF
TGTGCCAGCAGCCTGGGGCCGGGTTTCGGCTATGGCTACACCTTC
>.|.|TRBV18|TRBJ1-2|15
CASSPPTAPNYGYTF
TGTGCCAGCTCACCCCCCACAGCCCCTAACTATGGCTACACCTTC
>.|.|TRBV6-1|TRBJ2-7|14
CASSEGIRYYEQYF
TGTGCCAGCAGTGAAGGGATCAGGTACTACGAGCAGTACTTC
>.|TRBD1|TRBV9|TRBJ2-7|16
CASSAEGTGALSEQYF
TGTGCCAGCAGCGCCGAGGGGACAGGGGCCCTTAGCGAGCAGTACTTC
>.|TRBD2|TRBV11-2|TRBJ2-7|14
CASSPTSGIYEQYF
TGTGCCAGCAGCCCGACCAGCGGGATTTACGAGCAGTACTTC
>.|.|TRBV11-2|TRBJ2-7|14
CASYTYRESHEQYF
TGTGCCAGTTATACCTACAGGGAAAGCCACGAGCAGTACTTC
>.|TRBD2|TRBV19|TRBJ2-7|15
CASSTKGGSIYEQYF
TGTGCCAGTAGTACCAAGGGCGGGAGTATCTACGAGCAGTACTTC
>.|.|TRBV7-6|TRBJ1-1|13
CASSPLVNTEAFF
TGTGCCAGCAGCCCTCTCGTGAACACTGAAGCTTTCTTT
>.|.|TRBV10-1|TRBJ2-7|15
CASSEWGQSSYEQYF
TGCGCCAGCAGCGAGTGGGGGCAGAGCTCCTACGAGCAGTACTTC
>.|.|TRBV5-1|TRBJ1-1|14
CASSLQTVNTEAFF
TGCGCCAGCAGCTTACAGACAGTGAACACTGAAGCTTTCTTT
>once|TRBD1|TRBV7-8|TRBJ2-7|16
CASSPTPGQGYYEQYF
TGTGCCAGCAGCCCCACCCCGGGACAGGGGTACTACGAGCAGTACTTC
>.|.|TRBV4-1|TRBJ2-7|14
CASSQGLRSYEQYF
TGCGCCAGCAGCCAAGGTCTACGCTCCTACGAGCAGTACTTC
>.|.|TRBV2|TRBJ1-4|16
CATRGSGRTANEKLFF
TGTGCCACGAGGGGATCAGGGCGGACAGCTAATGAAAAACTGTTTTTT
>.|TRBD1|TRBV4-1|TRBJ1-2|15
CASSLGQLNLYGYTF
TGCGCCAGCAGCTTGGGACAGCTAAACCTCTATGGCTACACCTTC
>.|TRBD1|TRBV27|TRBJ1-2|15
CASSLRADRGYGYTF
TGTGCCAGCAGCTTAAGGGCGGACAGGGGCTATGGCTACACCTTC
>.|.|TRBV19|TRBJ1-2|17
CASSIFRSGRVNYGYTF
TGTGCCAGTAGTATTTTTCGCTCGGGCAGGGTCAACTATGGCTACACCTTC
>.|.|TRBV2|TRBJ1-5|14
CASSVVREVQPQHF
TGTGCCAGCAGTGTAGTCAGGGAGGTACAGCCCCAGCATTTT
>once|.|TRBV11-3|TRBJ2-1|13
CASSSTRAAEQFF
TGTGCCAGCAGCTCTACCAGGGCGGCTGAGCAGTTCTTC
>once|TRBD2|TRBV6-5|TRBJ2-7|16
CASSYSSGLASYEQYF
TGTGCCAGCAGTTACTCTTCAGGACTAGCGTCCTACGAGCAGTACTTC
>.|TRBD2|TRBV18|TRBJ2-5|14
CASSLFGGGETQYF
TGTGCCAGCTCACTCTTCGGGGGGGGAGAGACCCAGTACTTC
>once|.|TRBV14|TRBJ2-7|14
CASSRIGLEYEQYF
TGTGCCAGCAGCCGGATCGGTCTAGAGTACGAGCAGTACTTC
>.|TRBD2|TRBV5-1|TRBJ2-5|16
CASSLRGLAGQETQYF
TGCGCCAGCAGCTTGAGGGGACTAGCGGGACAAGAGACCCAGTACTTC
>.|.|TRBV23-1|TRBJ1-5|13
CASSSGNGQPQHF
TGCGCCAGCAGTTCAGGGAACGGACAGCCCCAGCATTTT
>.|.|TRBV19|TRBJ2-1|15
CASSMFQDWDNEQFF
TGTGCCAGTAGTATGTTTCAGGACTGGGACAATGAGCAGTTCTTC
>.|TRBD2|TRBV29-1|TRBJ2-6|17
CSVGRTSGLTGANVLTF
TGCAGCGTGGGGAGGACTAGCGGTCTCACTGGGGCCAACGTCCTGACTTTC
>.|TRBD2|TRBV5-6|TRBJ2-7|13
CASSVGTIYEQYF
TGTGCCAGCAGCGTCGGGACTATCTACGAGCAGTACTTC
>.|TRBD1|TRBV6-1|TRBJ2-5|17
CASSVTGTGYSQETQYF
TGTGCCAGCAGTGTAACCGGGACAGGGTATTCCCAAGAGACCCAGTACTTC
>.|.|TRBV15|TRBJ1-5|15
CATSRDGASNQPQHF
TGTGCCACCAGCAGAGATGGGGCCAGTAATCAGCCCCAGCATTTT
>.|.|TRBV11-3|TRBJ2-3|13
CASSLTESDTQYF
TGTGCCAGCAGCTTGACTGAATCAGATACGCAGTATTTT
>.|TRBD1|TRBV9|TRBJ2-4|13
CASSVTERGRLYF
TGTGCCAGCAGCGTGACGGAGAGGGGGCGATTGTACTTC